Detailed here is one T cell receptor (beta chain). The antigen it binds to is not known. Base qualities are not recorded, but no much larger clone differs from it by a single base. These data come from a study of OX40 agonist ivuxolimab in advanced cancers. Some background on the complete study: Ivuxolimab was an agonistic, fully human IgG2 monoclonal antibody directed against OX40 (CD134), a costimulatory receptor. In the dose-escalation cohort, 65% to 90% of patients were male, and the mean age was around 60 years, with a range of 23 to 79. Among the approximately 50 dose-escalation patients, about 20 had hepatocellular carcinoma, roughly 15 melanoma, 9 renal cell carcinoma and 9 head and neck cancer. Intravenous ivuxolimab was administered to patients every 2 weeks at six dose levels: 0.01, 0.1, 0.3, 1.5, 3 and 10 mg/kg. The paper reports the monotherapy dose-escalation portion (N of about 54 patients) of the phase I ivuxolimab trial. Prior anti-PD-1, anti-PD-L1 or anti-CTLA-4 therapy was permitted, and approximately 42% of dose-escalation patients had received checkpoint inhibitors. Peripheral TCRbeta sequencing was intended to test whether TCR sequence diversity was altered and clonal T-cell expansion was caused by ivuxolimab. Partial responses occurred in three dose-escalation patients: two with cutaneous melanoma and one with hepatocellular carcinoma.

Genomic DNA was isolated from the sorted cells so that the TCRbeta CDR3 region could be sequenced. TCRbeta CDR3 regions were sequenced using the immunoSEQ Assay. TCRdb took this table from immuneACCESS and kept in-frame rearrangements with V and J called. Such tables lack part of the clones; where checked against another copy, unresolved V genes explain under half of the gap, and the rest is unexplained. The sample table contains 75,000 to 100,000 clones; only one count was recorded for 87% of them. The top ten clones comprise roughly 0.52% of the sample. The germline V gene (reference sequence) yields SEHNR for CDR1 and FQNEAQ for CDR2. V loses 3 bases of germline sequence and J loses 1 base, and the interval between the two ends is 9 bases. Spanning cysteine to phenylalanine, the CDR3 consists of 14 amino acids. Solely the CDR3 DNA is kept, with 42 bases framed from the first base. The study at large found these results: Which antigens the clonally expanded peripheral T cells were specific for was not determined. In the 0.1-3.0 mg/kg groups, partial responders had among the lowest normalized peripheral clonal expansion, particularly in CD8+ T cells. Clonal expansion of both CD4+ and CD8+ blood T cells was observed from baseline to week 6 at doses 0.1 to 3.0 mg/kg. Low levels of normalized T-cell clonal expansion were also seen in some patients who did not respond. On average, CD8+ T cells showed more expanded clones than CD4+ T cells after ivuxolimab.

Patients with autoimmune disease history or receiving systemic immunosuppression were excluded from the trial. In every dose cohort, peripheral blood was drawn for TCR sequencing at baseline, cycle 4 day 1, and cycle 7 day 1. Samples came from an open-label, multicenter, first-in-human phase I dose-escalation trial of ivuxolimab. Adults with locally advanced or metastatic head and neck squamous cell, hepatocellular, melanoma or renal cell carcinoma were enrolled in the trial. CD4+ and CD8+ T cells were sorted separately from peripheral blood before TCR sequencing. This TCR derives from an adult with an advanced solid tumor such as melanoma, head and neck, liver or kidney cancer. The rearranged chain carries TRBV7-9 and TRBJ1-1, with TRBD1 tentatively as D gene (6 bases match). The sample was CD4+ or CD8+ T cells sorted from blood, taken in a trial of the OX40 agonist ivuxolimab. CDR3 region: CASSLGRGNTEAFF. The DNA reads TGTGCCAGCAGCTTGGGCAGGGGGAACACTGAAGCTTTCTTT.